Shown below are 25 T cell receptor beta chains from a single sample sequenced in a study of blood T cell repertoires in COVID-19. Sequencing was performed with immunoSEQ multiplex PCR; in TCRdb, only in-frame clones are kept and a portion is missing. The sample consists of under 350,000 clones, around 85% of them appearing once. The material sequenced was PBMCs or T cells enriched from blood (not recorded which). The source of these receptors is a woman aged 40 to 50 with acute COVID-19.

The chain recombines TRBV3-1 (or the pseudogene TRBV3-2) with TRBJ2-7; the match to TRBD2 covers 7 bases. The germline V gene encodes CDR1 LGHDT and CDR2 YNNKEL (reference sequence). After removal of 4 bases from V and 4 bases from J, the junction contained 7 bases not matched to a gene. This CDR3 is 14 amino acids long. In nucleotides, the CDR3 is TGTGCCAGCAGCCGGTGGCAGGGAGGGTACGAGCAGTACTTC. This encodes CASSRWQGGYEQYF.

The chain combines TRBV6-5 with TRBJ1-1; TRBD1 might be the D (6 bases). This CDR3 region has 12 residues. Looked up from germline, CDR1 is MNHEY and CDR2 is SVGAGI. Trimming pared 4 bases from V and 7 bases from J, leaving 10 bases between. The CDR3 DNA follows: TGTGCCAGCAGTTCCCTCAGGGGTGAAGCTTTCTTT. It encodes CASSSLRGEAFF.

The chain links TRBV19 to TRBJ2-5; 15 positions agree with TRBD2. The trim removed 6 bases at V and 5 bases at J, leaving 7 bases unmatched. The CDR3 sequence is 16 residues long. Per germline, CDR1 LNHDA and CDR2 SQIVND (reference sequence). The CDR3 loop is CASSRTSGGAWETQYF. Here the CDR3 DNA reads TGTGCCAGTAGCCGGACTAGCGGGGGGGCCTGGGAGACCCAGTACTTC.

This clone is a singleton in its sample. The genes are TRBV6-5 and TRBJ1-1; D remains ambiguous. Trimming left V 3 bases short and J 2 bases short, with 10 bases between. The CDR3 length is 14 residues. CDR1 is MNHEY and CDR2 is SVGAGI in the germline V gene. CDR3 loop: CASSYSGSNTEAFF. CDR3 in DNA: TGTGCCAGCAGTTATAGCGGTTCAAACACTGAAGCTTTCTTT.

This clone turned up a few times. The J gene is TRBJ2-1, the V gene TRBV6-2 or TRBV6-3; 8 bases line up with TRBD2. The V and J ends lost 2 bases and 16 bases, in that order; junction bases with no gene match: 7. The CDR3 has 12 amino acids. Germline V gene sequence: CDR1 MNHEY, CDR2 SVGEGT. CDR3 sequence: CASSYHGTSGFF. The CDR3 DNA reads TGTGCCAGCAGTTACCACGGGACTAGTGGTTTCTTC.

The chain has TRBV9 and TRBJ2-7; the match to TRBD2 covers 13 bases. The germline CDR1 and CDR2 sequences are SGDLS and YYNGEE. With V trimmed by 4 bases and J by 7 bases, 11 bases remained unmatched. This CDR3 has 16 residues. The CDR3 coding sequence is TGTGCCAGCAGCCAGACTTCGACGGGACTAGCGGGAGAGCAGTACTTC. Residues: CASSQTSTGLAGEQYF.

The chain couples TRBV9 to TRBJ2-7; 7 bases map to TRBD1. The CDR3 has 15 amino acids. Per the germline V gene, CDR1 is SGDLS and CDR2 is YYNGEE. Trimming cost V 4 bases and J 1 base; bases outside gene matches: 8. In nucleotides, the CDR3 is TGTGCCAGCAGCCTCCGGGACAGTGGTTCCTACGAGCAGTACTTC. Encoded protein: CASSLRDSGSYEQYF.

V and J are TRBV7-2 and TRBJ2-1; 9 bases agree with TRBD2. This CDR3 is built from 16 residues. The germline CDR1 and CDR2 sequences are SGHTA and FQGNSA. V lost 5 bases, J lost 9 bases, and 14 bases stayed unmatched. The CDR3 protein is CASSLRSSGSNPEQFF. CDR3 coding DNA: TGTGCCAGCAGCCTCCGCAGTAGCGGGAGTAATCCTGAGCAGTTCTTC.

V and J are TRBV7-9 and TRBJ2-7, with TRBD1 identical over 12 bases. CDR3 length: 15 amino acids. V shed 5 bases and J 7 bases; nucleotides not matched to a gene: 9. Germline values: CDR1 SEHNR, CDR2 FQNEAQ (reference sequence). The DNA for the CDR3 is TGTGCCAGCAGCCCGAGGGACAGGGGGCATGAGGAGCAGTACTTC. The encoded protein is CASSPRDRGHEEQYF.

The V gene is TRBV5-4, the J gene TRBJ1-6, with a possible D match to TRBD1 (5 bases). This CDR3 has 16 residues. Per germline, CDR1 SGHNT and CDR2 YYREEE (reference sequence). Trimming removed 3 bases at V and 5 bases at J, with 15 bases between. In nucleotides, the CDR3 is TGTGCCAGCAGCTCCGGGGGGAGGTCGAATAATTCACCCCTCCACTTT. It is translated as CASSSGGRSNNSPLHF.

The genes are TRBV28 and TRBJ1-3; 9 bases fit TRBD1. V dropped 5 bases and J dropped 1; count of bases not matched to a gene: 12. The germline V gene has CDR1 MDHEN and CDR2 SYDVKM. The CDR3 consists of 18 residues. The CDR3 sequence is CASSAPGQGRNSGNTIYF. The CDR3, as DNA: TGTGCCAGCAGTGCCCCGGGACAGGGAAGGAATTCTGGAAACACCATATATTTT. Variable domain in full (rest from reference TRBV28 and TRBJ1-3): DVKVTQSSRYLVKRTGEKVFLECVQDMDHENMFWYRQDPGLGLRLIYFSYDVKMKEKGDIPEGYSVSREKKERFSLILESASTNQTSMYLCASSAPGQGRNSGNTIYFGEGSWLTVV.

This chain links TRBV7-9 with TRBJ2-1, with 9 bases aligning to TRBD2. Germline assignment: CDR1 SEHNR and CDR2 FQNEAQ (reference sequence). CDR3 length: 18 residues. V dropped 5 bases and J dropped 0; count of bases not matched to a gene: 11. For the CDR3, the DNA is TGTGCCAGCAGCCCACCCGCGGGGGGGGGAGTCTCCTACAATGAGCAGTTCTTC. It codes for CASSPPAGGGVSYNEQFF.

The chain uses TRBV7-8 and TRBJ1-4, with 7 bases that match TRBD1. In germline, CDR1 is SGHVS, CDR2 FQNEAQ. V was clipped by 5 bases and J by 0 bases; unmatched bases: 15. The CDR3 length is 19 residues. This chain's CDR3 is CASSPKGAGGNATNEKLFF. CDR3 coding DNA: TGTGCCAGCAGCCCTAAAGGGGCAGGGGGAAATGCAACTAATGAAAAACTGTTTTTT.

Comment on this clone: Sequence at one end of the junction differs from germline and may be a read error. DNA for the CDR3: TGTGCCAGCAGTTTAGGGAGCATAAATGAAAAACTGTTTTTT. It translates to CASSLGSINEKLFF. This chain joins TRBV7-8 and TRBJ1-4, with D unresolved. The germline V gene encodes CDR1 SGHVS and CDR2 FQNEAQ. The CDR3 covers 14 residues.

The rearrangement uses TRBV5-6 and TRBJ1-2; no clear D. Trimming pared 0 bases from V and 4 bases from J, leaving 10 bases between. From germline, CDR1 is SGHDT and CDR2 YYEEEE. The CDR3 consists of 14 residues. The DNA for the CDR3 is TGTGCCAGCAGCTTGGAGCCAGGAATCTATGGCTACACCTTC. Protein sequence: CASSLEPGIYGYTF.

CDR3 region: CASSSGYGTSNTGELFF. The DNA for the CDR3 is TGTGCCAGCAGTTCGGGATACGGGACAAGCAACACCGGGGAGCTGTTTTTT. The V and J genes are TRBV28 and TRBJ2-2; possibly TRBD1 for D (6 bases). V lost 4 bases and J 2 bases, leaving 17 bases between the germline ends. From germline, CDR1 is MDHEN and CDR2 SYDVKM. The CDR3 totals 17 residues. Filled out from reference TRBV28 and TRBJ2-2, the complete variable domain reads DVKVTQSSRYLVKRTGEKVFLECVQDMDHENMFWYRQDPGLGLRLIYFSYDVKMKEKGDIPEGYSVSREKKERFSLILESASTNQTSMYLCASSSGYGTSNTGELFFGEGSRLTVL.

The chain has TRBV19 and TRBJ2-5, with 7 bases matching TRBD2. V was pared by 6 bases and J by 2 bases, with 6 bases of the junction left unmatched. This CDR3 comprises 14 residues. The V gene's germline CDR1 is LNHDA and CDR2 SQIVND (reference sequence). CDR3: CASSHLGGQETQYF. CDR3 nucleotides: TGTGCCAGTAGCCACCTGGGGGGGCAAGAGACCCAGTACTTC.

This clone was picked up one time. The CDR3 loop reads CASSLPGEAFF. The CDR3 DNA sequence: TGTGCCAGCAGTTTACCAGGGGAGGCTTTCTTT. This chain joins TRBV12-3 or TRBV12-4 and TRBJ1-1; D possibly corresponds to TRBD1 (6 bases). The CDR3 runs 11 residues. Trimming pared 2 bases from V and 11 bases from J, leaving 9 bases between.

The V and J genes are TRBV4-3 and TRBJ1-2; 9 bases line up with TRBD1. This CDR3 contains 15 residues. The germline V gene has CDR1 LGHNA and CDR2 YSLEER. V trimming: 4 bases; J trimming: 2 bases; junction bases outside the gene matches: 5. In DNA form, the CDR3 reads TGCGCCAGCAGCCCGGGACAGGGAGTAAACTATGGCTACACCTTC. Translating gives CASSPGQGVNYGYTF.

The chain links TRBV4-3 to TRBJ2-7; TRBD2 agrees at 9 bases. This CDR3 comprises 15 residues. Germline V gene lookup returns CDR1 LGHNA and CDR2 YSLEER. V shed 2 bases and J 4 bases; nucleotides not matched to a gene: 6. CDR3 residues: CASSQQVGLAYEQYF. DNA of the CDR3: TGCGCCAGCAGCCAACAGGTGGGACTAGCTTACGAGCAGTACTTC.

The chain joins TRBV7-2 to TRBJ1-2, with TRBD1 identical over 8 bases. The CDR3 consists of 16 residues. V lost 8 bases and J lost 2; bases outside the gene matches: 13. From germline, CDR1 is SGHTA and CDR2 FQGNSA. This chain's CDR3 is CASGLDRARLNYGYTF. Here the CDR3 DNA reads TGTGCCAGCGGACTGGACAGGGCCCGGCTGAACTATGGCTACACCTTC.

This clone was recorded once. The same CDR3 is also encoded by other DNA sequences in this sample. This chain joins TRBV5-4 and TRBJ2-5; possibly TRBD2 for D (6 bases). The CDR3 covers 13 residues. The germline V gene encodes CDR1 SGHNT and CDR2 YYREEE (reference sequence). Trimming removed 4 bases at V and 2 bases at J, with 9 bases between. The CDR3 is CASSPGGQETQYF. CDR3 DNA sequence: TGTGCCAGCAGCCCCGGGGGACAAGAGACCCAGTACTTC.

V gene TRBV4-3 combines with J gene TRBJ2-1; a weak D match, TRBD1 (5 bases). Trimming took 0 bases from V and 9 from J, leaving 15 bases between them. This CDR3 spans 15 amino acids. From germline, CDR1 is LGHNA and CDR2 YSLEER. In DNA form, the CDR3 reads TGCGCCAGCAGCCAAGATCCCAGGGTAGCCGGTGAGCAGTTCTTC. This translates into CASSQDPRVAGEQFF.

This clone showed up just a few times. The CDR3 reads CASSQGTGSAYEQYF. The CDR3 DNA reads TGCGCCAGCAGCCAGGGGACAGGGAGTGCCTACGAGCAGTACTTC. The rearrangement joins TRBV4-1 to TRBJ2-7; 9 bases fit TRBD1. From germline, CDR1 is MGHRA and CDR2 YSYEKL. J lost 2 bases, V lost 3 bases, and 5 bases had no gene match. The CDR3 has 15 amino acids.

This clone was found once. The rearrangement joins TRBV4-3 to TRBJ2-3; TRBD1 might be the D (6 bases). The V gene lost 2 bases and the J gene lost 0 bases, with 21 bases spanning the gap. Germline CDR1 reads LGHNA; CDR2 reads YSLEER. The CDR3 totals 19 residues. CDR3 region: CASSQNNGGGSSSTDTQYF. CDR3 DNA: TGCGCCAGCAGCCAAAATAATGGTGGGGGCTCCTCTAGCACAGATACGCAGTATTTT.